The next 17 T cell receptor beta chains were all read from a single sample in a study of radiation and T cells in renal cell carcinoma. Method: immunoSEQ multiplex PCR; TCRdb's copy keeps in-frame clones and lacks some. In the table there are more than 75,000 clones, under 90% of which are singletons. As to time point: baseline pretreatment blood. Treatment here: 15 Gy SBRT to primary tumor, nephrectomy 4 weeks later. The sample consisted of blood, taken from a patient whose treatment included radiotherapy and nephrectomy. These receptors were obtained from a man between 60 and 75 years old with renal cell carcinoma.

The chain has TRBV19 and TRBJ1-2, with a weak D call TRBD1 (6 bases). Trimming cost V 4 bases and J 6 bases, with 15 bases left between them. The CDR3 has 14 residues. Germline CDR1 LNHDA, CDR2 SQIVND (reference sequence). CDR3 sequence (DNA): TGTGCCAGTAGTAACCGGAGACAGGCACATGGCTACACCTTC. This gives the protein CASSNRRQAHGYTF.

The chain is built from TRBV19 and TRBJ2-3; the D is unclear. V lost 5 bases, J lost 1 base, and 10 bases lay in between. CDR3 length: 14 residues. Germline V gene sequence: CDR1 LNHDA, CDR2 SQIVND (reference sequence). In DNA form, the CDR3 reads TGTGCCAGTAGTCTCCGGGTCCGCACAGATACGCAGTATTTT. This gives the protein CASSLRVRTDTQYF.

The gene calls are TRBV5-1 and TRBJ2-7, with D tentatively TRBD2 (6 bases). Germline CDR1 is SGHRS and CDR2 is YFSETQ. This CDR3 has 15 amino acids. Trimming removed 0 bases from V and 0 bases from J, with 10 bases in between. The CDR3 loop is CASSLVIGSSYEQYF. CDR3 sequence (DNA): TGCGCCAGCAGCTTGGTTATCGGGAGCTCCTACGAGCAGTACTTC.

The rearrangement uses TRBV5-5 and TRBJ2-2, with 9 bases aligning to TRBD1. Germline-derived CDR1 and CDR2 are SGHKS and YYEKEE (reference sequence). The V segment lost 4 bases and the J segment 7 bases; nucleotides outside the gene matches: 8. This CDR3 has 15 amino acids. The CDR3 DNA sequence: TGTGCCAGCAGCCGGGGACAGGGTCCGAGCGGGGAGCTGTTTTTT. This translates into CASSRGQGPSGELFF.

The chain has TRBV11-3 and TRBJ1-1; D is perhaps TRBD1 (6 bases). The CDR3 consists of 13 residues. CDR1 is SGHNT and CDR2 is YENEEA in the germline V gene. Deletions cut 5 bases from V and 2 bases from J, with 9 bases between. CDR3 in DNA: TGTGCCAGCAGCGCAGGGGTTAACACTGAAGCTTTCTTT. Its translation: CASSAGVNTEAFF.

The CDR3: CASSISPSGTEAFF. As DNA, the CDR3 is TGTGCCAGTAGTATATCCCCCTCGGGGACTGAAGCTTTCTTT. The chain recombines TRBV19 with TRBJ1-1, with no clear D. V lost 2 bases, J lost 5 bases, and 12 bases lay in between. Per germline, CDR1 LNHDA and CDR2 SQIVND (reference sequence). The length of the CDR3 is 14 residues.

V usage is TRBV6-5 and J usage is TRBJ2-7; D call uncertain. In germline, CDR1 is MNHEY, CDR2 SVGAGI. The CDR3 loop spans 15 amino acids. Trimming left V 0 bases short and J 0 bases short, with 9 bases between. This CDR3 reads CASSYSPRISYEQYF. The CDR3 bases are TGTGCCAGCAGTTACTCTCCGCGGATCTCCTACGAGCAGTACTTC.

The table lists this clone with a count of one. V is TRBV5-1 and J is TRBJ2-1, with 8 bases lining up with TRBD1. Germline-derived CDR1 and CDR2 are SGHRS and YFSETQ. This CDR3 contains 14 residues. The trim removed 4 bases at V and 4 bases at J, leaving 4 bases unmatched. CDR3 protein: CASSGDRIYNEQFF. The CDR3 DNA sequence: TGCGCCAGCAGCGGGGACAGGATTTACAATGAGCAGTTCTTC.

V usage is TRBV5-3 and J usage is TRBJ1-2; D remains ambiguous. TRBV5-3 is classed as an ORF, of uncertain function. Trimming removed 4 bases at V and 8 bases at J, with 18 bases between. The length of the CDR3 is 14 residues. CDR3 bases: TGTGCCAGAAGCGGAAGGAGGACCTCGAGCGGCTACACCTTC. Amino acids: CARSGRRTSSGYTF.

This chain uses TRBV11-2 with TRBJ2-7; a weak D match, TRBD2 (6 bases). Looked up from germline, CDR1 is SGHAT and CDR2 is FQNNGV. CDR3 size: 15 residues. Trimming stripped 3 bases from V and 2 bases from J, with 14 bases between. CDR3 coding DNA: TGTGCCAGCAGCTTGGGAGGCGCTTTACCCTACGAGCAGTACTTC. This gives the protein CASSLGGALPYEQYF.

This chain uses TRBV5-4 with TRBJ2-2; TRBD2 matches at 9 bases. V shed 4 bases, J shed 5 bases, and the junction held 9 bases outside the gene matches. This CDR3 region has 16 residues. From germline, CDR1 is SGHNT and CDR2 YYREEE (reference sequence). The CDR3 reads CASSPPGSGRTGELFF. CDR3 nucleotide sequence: TGTGCCAGCAGCCCCCCGGGGAGCGGGAGGACCGGGGAGCTGTTTTTT.

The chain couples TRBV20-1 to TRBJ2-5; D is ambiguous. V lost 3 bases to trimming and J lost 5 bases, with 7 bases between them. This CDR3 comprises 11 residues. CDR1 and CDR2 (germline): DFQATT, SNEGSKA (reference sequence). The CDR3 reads CSARSLETQYF. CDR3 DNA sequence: TGCAGTGCTAGGAGCTTGGAGACCCAGTACTTC.

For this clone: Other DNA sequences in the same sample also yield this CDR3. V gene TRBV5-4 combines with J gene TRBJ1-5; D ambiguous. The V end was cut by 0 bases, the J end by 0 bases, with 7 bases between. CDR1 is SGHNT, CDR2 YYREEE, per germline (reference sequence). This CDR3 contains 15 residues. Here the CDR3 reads CASSLAGSSNQPQHF. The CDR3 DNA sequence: TGTGCCAGCAGCTTGGCCGGGAGTAGCAATCAGCCCCAGCATTTT.

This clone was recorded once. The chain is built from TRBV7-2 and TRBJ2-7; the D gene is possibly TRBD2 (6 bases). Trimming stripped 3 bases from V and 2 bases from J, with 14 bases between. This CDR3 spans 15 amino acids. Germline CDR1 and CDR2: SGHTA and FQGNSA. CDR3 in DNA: TGTGCCAGCAGCTTCGAAGTCTCTAGCGCCTACGAGCAGTACTTC. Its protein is CASSFEVSSAYEQYF.

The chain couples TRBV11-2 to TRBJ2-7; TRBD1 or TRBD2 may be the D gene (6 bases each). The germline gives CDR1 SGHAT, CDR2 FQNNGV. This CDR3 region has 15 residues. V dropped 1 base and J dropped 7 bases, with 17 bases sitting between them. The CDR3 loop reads CASSLVNARGGEQYF. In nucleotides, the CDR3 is TGTGCCAGCAGCTTAGTTAATGCCAGGGGAGGTGAGCAGTACTTC.

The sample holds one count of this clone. CDR3 sequence (DNA): TGTGCCAGCAGCTGGGACGGGAGGCACGACGAGCAGTACTTC. Protein: CASSWDGRHDEQYF. The rearrangement joins TRBV5-4 to TRBJ2-7, with TRBD2 matching 7 bases. CDR1 is SGHNT and CDR2 is YYREEE in the germline V gene (reference sequence). CDR3 length: 14 residues. Losses at the gene ends were 3 bases for V and 5 bases for J; bases not matched to a gene: 8.

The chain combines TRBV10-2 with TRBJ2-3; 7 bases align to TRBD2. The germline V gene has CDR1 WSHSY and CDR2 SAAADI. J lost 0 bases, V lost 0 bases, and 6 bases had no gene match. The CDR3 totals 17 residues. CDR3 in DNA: TGCGCCAGCAGTGAGTCTGCAGCGGGGCCTAGCACAGATACGCAGTATTTT. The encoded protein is CASSESAAGPSTDTQYF.